The 2 T cell receptor beta chains listed next were all sequenced from one sample in a study of cytomegalovirus exposure and HLA in healthy donors. PCR amplification relied on 60 Vbeta primers (plus 13 Jbeta primers). TCRdb's table, derived via immunoSEQ multiplex PCR, lists solely in-frame clones and lacks some. Here the sample spans some 56,000 clones, approximately 52% being singletons. Specimen: PBMCs. The origin of the receptors is a human donor in good health.

V and J are TRBV11-2 and TRBJ2-7; TRBD2 matches at 7 bases. The CDR3 contains 15 residues. V dropped 1 base and J dropped 2; count of bases not matched to a gene: 5. Germline CDR1 reads SGHAT; CDR2 reads FQNNGV. CDR3 in amino acids: CASSLGSGAPYEQYF. In DNA, the CDR3 is TGTGCCAGCAGCTTAGGAAGCGGGGCCCCCTACGAGCAGTACTTC.

This clone has more than one count but fewer than ten. The genes are TRBV5-1 and TRBJ2-7; the match to TRBD1 covers 7 bases. The V gene end was trimmed by 2 bases and the J gene end by 2 bases; junction bases not matched to a gene: 10. The CDR3 loop spans 16 amino acids. Germline lookup yields CDR1 SGHRS and CDR2 YFSETQ. CDR3 nucleotides: TGCGCCAGCAGCTTCCCCCCGACAGGGAGCCCCTACGAGCAGTACTTC. Protein product: CASSFPPTGSPYEQYF.